This T cell receptor (beta chain) was sequenced during a study of shared clonotypes between healthy human individuals. Notes on the study in general: Clonotype sharing across several donors was observed for 5% to 6.5% of naive CD4 clonotypes. Clonotype sharing among donors was expected to depend on sequencing depth.

Produced via immunoSEQ multiplex PCR; TCRdb's table is partial and in-frame only. The repertoire holds over a million clones, around 78% seen once, with under 0.8% in the top ten. Both subsets, CD45RA+ naive and CD45RA-negative memory, were split from the CD4+ cells. Germline values: CDR1 SGHRS, CDR2 YFSETQ. CDR3 length equals 15 residues. With 3 bases clipped from V and 5 bases from J, the junction kept 4 bases outside the gene matches. Details on this clone: Its antigen is currently unknown.

The V gene is TRBV5-1, the J gene TRBJ2-5; TRBD2 matches 13 bases. Material for sequencing was memory CD4+ T cells from PBMCs. Subset described: CD45RA-negative fraction. The TCR sequence derives from a man aged 18 to 35 in good health. Some clones in this sample may be carry-over from other donors' samples. The CDR3 coding sequence is TGCGCCAGCAGCTATGGGACTAGCGGGACGGAGACCCAGTACTTC. Its protein is CASSYGTSGTETQYF.